The clone carrying this T cell receptor beta chain was recorded at least ten times. Its specificity is unknown. The data were taken from a study of response to subunit inactivated influenza vaccine. Study-level points and caveats: With each seasonal influenza vaccination, the authors suggested, few new T cells are recruited.

TCRdb used MiXCR to reprocess the RT-PCR reads, holding one entry per CDR3 protein. The sample carries around 650,000 distinct CDR3 sequences, more than 15% recorded once. The junction had 13 bases not matched to a gene; V was cut back by 5 bases and J by 4 bases. CDR1 is SQVTM, CDR2 ANQGSEA, per germline. The CDR3 covers 16 residues. The origin of this receptor is a man over 45 who received an inactivated influenza vaccine. The specimen was PBMCs from blood, collected about 12 days after vaccination. The chain carries TRBV29-1 and TRBJ2-3; 9 bases line up with TRBD2. The CDR3 DNA reads TGCAGCGTTCGACTATTTAGCGGGAGCGAGGCAGATACGCAGTATTTT. Translating gives CSVRLFSGSEADTQYF.